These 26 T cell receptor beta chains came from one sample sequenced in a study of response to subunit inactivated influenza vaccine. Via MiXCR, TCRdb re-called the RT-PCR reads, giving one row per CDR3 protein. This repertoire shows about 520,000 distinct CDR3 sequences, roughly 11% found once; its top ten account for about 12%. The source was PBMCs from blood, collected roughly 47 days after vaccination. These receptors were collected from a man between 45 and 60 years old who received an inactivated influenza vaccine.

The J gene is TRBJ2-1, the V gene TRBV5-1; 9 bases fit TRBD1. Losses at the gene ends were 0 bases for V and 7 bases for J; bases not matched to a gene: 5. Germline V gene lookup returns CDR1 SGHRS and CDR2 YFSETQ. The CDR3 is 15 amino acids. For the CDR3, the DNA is TGCGCCAGCAGCTTGGCCGGGACAGGGTTTAATGAGCAGTTCTTC. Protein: CASSLAGTGFNEQFF.

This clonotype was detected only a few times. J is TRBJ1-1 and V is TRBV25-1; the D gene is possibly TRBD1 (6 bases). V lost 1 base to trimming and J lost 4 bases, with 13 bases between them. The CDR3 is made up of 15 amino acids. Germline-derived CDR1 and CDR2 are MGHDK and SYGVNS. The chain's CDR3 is CASSELGGGSTEAFF. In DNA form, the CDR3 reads TGTGCCAGCAGTGAATTGGGGGGCGGGAGCACTGAAGCTTTCTTT.

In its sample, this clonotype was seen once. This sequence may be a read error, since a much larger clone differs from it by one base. CDR3 bases: TGCAGTGTTGGGGGACAGCTCACCTACGAGCAGTACTTC. This encodes CSVGGQLTYEQYF. V usage is TRBV20-1 and J usage is TRBJ2-7; TRBD1 aligns across 7 bases. The CDR3 sequence is 13 residues long. The J segment lost 2 bases and the V segment lost 7 bases, leaving 8 bases of the junction unmatched. Per germline, CDR1 DFQATT and CDR2 SNEGSKA (reference sequence).

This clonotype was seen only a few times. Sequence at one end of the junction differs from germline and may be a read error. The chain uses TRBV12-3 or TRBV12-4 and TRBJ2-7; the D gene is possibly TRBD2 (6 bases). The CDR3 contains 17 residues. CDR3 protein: CASSSGYGGLSSFEQYF. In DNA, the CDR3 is TGTGCCAGCAGTTCGGGTTACGGGGGTCTAAGCTCCTTCGAGCAGTACTTC.

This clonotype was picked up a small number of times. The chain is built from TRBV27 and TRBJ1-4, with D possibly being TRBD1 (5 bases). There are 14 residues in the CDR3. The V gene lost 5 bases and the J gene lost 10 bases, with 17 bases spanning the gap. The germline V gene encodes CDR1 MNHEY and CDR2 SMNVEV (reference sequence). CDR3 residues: CASSLGAERIKLFF. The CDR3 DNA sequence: TGTGCCAGCAGTCTCGGGGCCGAGAGGATAAAACTGTTTTTT.

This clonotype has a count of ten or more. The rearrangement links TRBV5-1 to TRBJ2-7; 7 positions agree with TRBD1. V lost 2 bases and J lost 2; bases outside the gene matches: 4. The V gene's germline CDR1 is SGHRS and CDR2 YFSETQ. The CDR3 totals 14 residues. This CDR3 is CASSFRDRTYEQYF. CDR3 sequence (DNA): TGCGCCAGCAGCTTCCGGGACAGAACCTACGAGCAGTACTTC.

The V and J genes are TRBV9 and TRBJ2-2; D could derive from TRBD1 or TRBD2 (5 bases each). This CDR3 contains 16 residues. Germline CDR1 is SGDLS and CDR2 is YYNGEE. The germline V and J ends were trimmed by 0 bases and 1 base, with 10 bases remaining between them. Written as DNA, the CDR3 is TGTGCCAGCAGCGTAGCGGGGCGGAGGAACACCGGGGAGCTGTTTTTT. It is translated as CASSVAGRRNTGELFF.

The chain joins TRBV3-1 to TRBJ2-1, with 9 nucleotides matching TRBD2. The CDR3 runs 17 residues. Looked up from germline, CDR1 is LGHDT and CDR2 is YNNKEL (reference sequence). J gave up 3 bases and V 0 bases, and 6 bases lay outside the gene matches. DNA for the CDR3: TGTGCCAGCAGCCAAGACGGTTTGACTAGCGGCTACAATGAGCAGTTCTTC. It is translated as CASSQDGLTSGYNEQFF.

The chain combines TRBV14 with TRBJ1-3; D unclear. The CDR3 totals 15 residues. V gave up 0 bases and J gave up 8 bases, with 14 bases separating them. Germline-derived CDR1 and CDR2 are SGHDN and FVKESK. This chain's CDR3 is CASSQDWSGLDTIYF. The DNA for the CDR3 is TGTGCCAGCAGCCAAGATTGGTCCGGGTTAGACACCATATATTTT. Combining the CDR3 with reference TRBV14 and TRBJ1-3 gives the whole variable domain EAGVTQFPSHSVIEKGQTVTLRCDPISGHDNLYWYRRVMGKEIKFLLHFVKESKQDESGMPNNRFLAERTGGTYSTLKVQPAELEDSGVYFCASSQDWSGLDTIYFGEGSWLTVV.

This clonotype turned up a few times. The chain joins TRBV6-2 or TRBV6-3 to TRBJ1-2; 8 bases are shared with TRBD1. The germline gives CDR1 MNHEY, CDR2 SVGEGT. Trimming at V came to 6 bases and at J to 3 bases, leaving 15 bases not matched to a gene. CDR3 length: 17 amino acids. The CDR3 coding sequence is TGTGCCAGCAGAGCGCTCCTGGGCAGGGGGCGAGACTATGGCTACACCTTC. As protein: CASRALLGRGRDYGYTF.

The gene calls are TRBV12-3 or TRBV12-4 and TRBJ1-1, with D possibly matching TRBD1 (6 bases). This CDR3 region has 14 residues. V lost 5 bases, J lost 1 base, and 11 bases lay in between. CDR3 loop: CASSIGGGNTEAFF. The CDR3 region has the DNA TGTGCCAGCAGTATTGGAGGGGGGAACACTGAAGCTTTCTTT.

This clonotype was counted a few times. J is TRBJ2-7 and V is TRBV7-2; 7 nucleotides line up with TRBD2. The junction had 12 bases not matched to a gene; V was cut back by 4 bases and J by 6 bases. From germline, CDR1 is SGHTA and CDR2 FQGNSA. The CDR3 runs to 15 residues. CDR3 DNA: TGTGCCAGCAGCTACGAGCGGGGTTTGGCAGCCGAGCAGTACTTC. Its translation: CASSYERGLAAEQYF.

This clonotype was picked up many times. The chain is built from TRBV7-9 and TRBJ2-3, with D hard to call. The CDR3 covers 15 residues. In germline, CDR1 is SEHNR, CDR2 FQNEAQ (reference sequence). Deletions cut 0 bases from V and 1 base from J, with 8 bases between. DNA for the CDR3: TGTGCCAGCAGCTTAGCGGAATCAGGCACAGATACGCAGTATTTT. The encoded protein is CASSLAESGTDTQYF.

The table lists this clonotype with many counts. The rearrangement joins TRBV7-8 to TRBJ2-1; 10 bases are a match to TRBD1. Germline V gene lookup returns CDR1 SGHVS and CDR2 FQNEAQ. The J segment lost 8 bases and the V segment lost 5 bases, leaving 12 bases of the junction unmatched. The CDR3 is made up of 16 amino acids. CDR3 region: CASSLLGTGVLDEQFF. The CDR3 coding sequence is TGTGCCAGCAGCCTCCTGGGGACAGGGGTTTTGGATGAGCAGTTCTTC.

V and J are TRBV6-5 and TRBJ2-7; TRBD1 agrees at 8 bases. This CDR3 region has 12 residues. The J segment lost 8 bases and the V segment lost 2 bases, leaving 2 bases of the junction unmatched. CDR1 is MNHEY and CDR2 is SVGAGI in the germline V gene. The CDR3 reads CASSYDRGQQYF. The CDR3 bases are TGTGCCAGCAGTTACGACAGGGGACAGCAGTACTTC.

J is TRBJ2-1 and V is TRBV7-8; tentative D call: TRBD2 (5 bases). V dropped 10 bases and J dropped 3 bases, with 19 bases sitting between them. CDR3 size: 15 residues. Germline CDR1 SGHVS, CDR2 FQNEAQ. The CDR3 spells CATNLGAQNYNEQFF. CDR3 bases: TGTGCCACCAACCTGGGAGCGCAAAACTACAATGAGCAGTTCTTC.

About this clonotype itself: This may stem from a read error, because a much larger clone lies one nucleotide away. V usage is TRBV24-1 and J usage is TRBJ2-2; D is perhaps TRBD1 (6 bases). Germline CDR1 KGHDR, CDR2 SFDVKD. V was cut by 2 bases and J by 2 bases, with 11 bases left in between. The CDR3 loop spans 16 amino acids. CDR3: CATSDSGRGNTGELFF. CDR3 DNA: TGTGCCACCAGTGATTCGGGCAGGGGAAACACCGGGGAGCTGTTTTTT.

CDR3 DNA: TGTGCCAGCAGCGTAGCCCAGGGGGAAAGCACAGATACGCAGTATTTT. Translation: CASSVAQGESTDTQYF. The V gene is TRBV9, the J gene TRBJ2-3, with TRBD1 matching 7 bases. The CDR3 runs to 16 residues. Per the germline V gene, CDR1 is SGDLS and CDR2 is YYNGEE. The junction had 4 bases not matched to a gene; V was cut back by 0 bases and J by 0 bases.

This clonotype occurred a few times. Here the CDR3 DNA reads TGTGCCAGCAGTGAAGTGGCAGGGGACACCGGGGAGCTGTTTTTT. Translated: CASSEVAGDTGELFF. This chain uses TRBV25-1 with TRBJ2-2, with D perhaps matching TRBD1 (6 bases). The CDR3 length is 15 residues. The germline V and J ends were trimmed by 2 bases and 3 bases, with 10 bases remaining between them. The germline V gene encodes CDR1 MGHDK and CDR2 SYGVNS.

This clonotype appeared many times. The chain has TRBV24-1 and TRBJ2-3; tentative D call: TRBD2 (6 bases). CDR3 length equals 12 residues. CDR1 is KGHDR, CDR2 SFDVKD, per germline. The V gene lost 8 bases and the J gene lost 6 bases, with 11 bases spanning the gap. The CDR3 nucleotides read TGTGCCACCATGCGGGACGGGGATACGCAGTATTTT. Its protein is CATMRDGDTQYF.

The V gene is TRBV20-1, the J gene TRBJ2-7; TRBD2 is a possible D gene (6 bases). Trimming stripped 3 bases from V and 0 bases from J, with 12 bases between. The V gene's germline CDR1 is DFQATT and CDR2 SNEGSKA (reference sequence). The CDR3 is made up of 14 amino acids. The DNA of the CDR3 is TGCAGTGCTAGGAGAGGTAGCGGCTCCTACGAGCAGTACTTC. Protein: CSARRGSGSYEQYF.

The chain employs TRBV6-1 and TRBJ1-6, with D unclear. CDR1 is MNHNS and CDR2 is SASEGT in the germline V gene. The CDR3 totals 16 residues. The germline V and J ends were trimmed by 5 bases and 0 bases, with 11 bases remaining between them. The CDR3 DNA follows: TGTGCCAGCAGTCCGAAAATGAGCTCCTATAATTCACCCCTCCACTTT. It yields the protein CASSPKMSSYNSPLHF.

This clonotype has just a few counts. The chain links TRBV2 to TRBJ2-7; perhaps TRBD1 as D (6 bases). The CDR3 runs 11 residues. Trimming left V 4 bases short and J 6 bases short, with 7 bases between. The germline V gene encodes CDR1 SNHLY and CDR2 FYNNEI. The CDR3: CASSAGVEQYF. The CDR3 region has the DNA TGTGCCAGCAGTGCAGGGGTCGAGCAGTACTTC.

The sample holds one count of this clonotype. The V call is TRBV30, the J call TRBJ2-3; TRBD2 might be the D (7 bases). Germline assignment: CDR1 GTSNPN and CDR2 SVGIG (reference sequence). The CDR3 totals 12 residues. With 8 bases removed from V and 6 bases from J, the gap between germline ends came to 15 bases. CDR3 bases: TGTGCCGGCGCGGGGGCAGGGGATACGCAGTATTTT. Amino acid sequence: CAGAGAGDTQYF.

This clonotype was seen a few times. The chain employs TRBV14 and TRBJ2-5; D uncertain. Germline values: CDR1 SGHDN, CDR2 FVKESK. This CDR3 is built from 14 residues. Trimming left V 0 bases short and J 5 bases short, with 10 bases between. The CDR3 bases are TGTGCCAGCAGCCAAGATCTCAGTAGGGAGACCCAGTACTTC. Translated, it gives CASSQDLSRETQYF.

The DNA of the CDR3 is TGTGCCAGCAGACCCCGAACCCTAGCGGGGTCCTACAATGAGCAGTTCTTC. It codes for CASRPRTLAGSYNEQFF. The genes are TRBV28 and TRBJ2-1; 9 bases map to TRBD2. The CDR3 is 17 amino acids. J gave up 1 base and V 6 bases, and 10 bases lay outside the gene matches. CDR1 and CDR2 (germline): MDHEN, SYDVKM.